This section outlines one T cell receptor beta chain sequence together with its context. As yet, its antigen is unknown. The data were taken from a study of response to subunit inactivated influenza vaccine. Points from the study as a whole: Few additional T cells are recruited per seasonal influenza vaccination, authors suggested.

The CDR3 sequence is 15 residues long. Trimming shortened V by 6 bases and J by 1 base, and 13 bases separated the two germline ends. MiXCR, applied by TCRdb to the RT-PCR reads, yields one record per CDR3 protein. The sample has about 650,000 distinct CDR3 sequences, around 15% seen once; the top ten hold about 7.4%. The chain uses TRBV12-3 or TRBV12-4 and TRBJ2-1; D might be TRBD1 (5 bases). This specimen consisted of PBMCs from blood, obtained approximately 15 days before vaccination. The TCR sequence derives from a man over 45 who received an inactivated influenza vaccine. The CDR3: CASSEGAESYNEQFF. The CDR3 DNA reads TGTGCCAGCAGCGAAGGGGCAGAGTCCTACAATGAGCAGTTCTTC.